A selection of T cell receptor beta chains follows, all from one sample in a study of blood T cell repertoires in COVID-19. Produced via immunoSEQ multiplex PCR; TCRdb's table is partial and in-frame only. The repertoire has approximately 150,000 clones, around 80% of them found once; the top ten carry about 10%. Sequencing was performed on peripheral blood. All receptors derive from a man in his 60s with active or convalescent COVID-19. Each CDR3 is given with its conserved first and last residue. D genes are given only for firm matches.

CASSLGQPEAFF	TRBV18	TRBD1	TRBJ1-1
CASSLGWALNTEAFF	TRBV5-1	.	TRBJ1-1
CASGPPTSRSYNEQFF	TRBV12-5	TRBD2	TRBJ2-1
CASSYGGMNTEAFF	TRBV7-9	.	TRBJ1-1
CASSPLMNQPQHF	TRBV28	.	TRBJ1-5
CASSLADKNYGYTF	TRBV11-3	.	TRBJ1-2
CASPDGYTF	TRBV19	.	TRBJ1-2
CASSFMTGDYGYTF	TRBV5-1	TRBD1	TRBJ1-2
CASSPASGITAGELFF	TRBV18	TRBD2	TRBJ2-2
CASSYSTGYGYTF	TRBV6-2/TRBV6-3	.	TRBJ1-2
CASSFGQVAGYTF	TRBV12-3/TRBV12-4	TRBD1	TRBJ1-2
CASSYLRSGRLRETQYF	TRBV5-6	TRBD2	TRBJ2-5
CSGQLNTEAFF	TRBV29-1	.	TRBJ1-1
CASSLSLAGFTDTQYF	TRBV7-9	TRBD2	TRBJ2-3
CASSLSDRVTEAFF	TRBV27	TRBD1	TRBJ1-1
CASSSTGRGIVYGYTF	TRBV6-5	.	TRBJ1-2